Each of the 5 T cell receptor beta chains below was sequenced from the same sample in a study of shared clonotypes between healthy human individuals. Sequencing was performed with immunoSEQ multiplex PCR; in TCRdb, only in-frame clones are kept and a portion is missing. The sample includes some 2,500,000 clones, 93% of them seen just once. Sequencing was done on a sample of naive CD4+ T cells from PBMCs. Subset noted: CD45RA+ positively selected. The origin of the receptors is a man in his late teens or twenties in good health. Some clones in this sample may be carry-over from other donors' samples.

Comments on this clone: This same CDR3 is encoded by further DNA sequences in the sample. V and J are TRBV7-3 and TRBJ2-1; D is possibly TRBD2 (6 bases). CDR1 and CDR2 (germline): SGHTA, FQGTGA. The CDR3 covers 15 residues. V was pared by 6 bases and J by 3 bases, with 15 bases between. DNA for the CDR3: TGTGCCAGCAGTTTGACTAGGGAAAGCTACAATGAGCAGTTCTTC. Protein: CASSLTRESYNEQFF.

The CDR3 DNA is TGTGCCAGCAGCGAGAGGGTAGGGTGGGACTCGGGAGAGCAGTACTTC. This encodes CASSERVGWDSGEQYF. The chain is built from TRBV9 and TRBJ2-7; D perhaps matches TRBD2 (6 bases). The germline V gene encodes CDR1 SGDLS and CDR2 YYNGEE. The CDR3 runs to 16 residues. Between the trimmed V and J ends, which lost 3 bases and 7 bases, there was a span of 23 bases.

This chain links TRBV4-1 with TRBJ1-4; the match to TRBD1 covers 7 bases. The germline CDR1 and CDR2 sequences are MGHRA and YSYEKL. This CDR3 has 13 amino acids. V lost 1 base and J lost 16; bases outside the gene matches: 9. In nucleotides, the CDR3 is TGCGCCAGCAGCCAAGGACTAAACAGGGGCGGGTTTTTT. This translates into CASSQGLNRGGFF.

V is TRBV7-6 and J is TRBJ2-5; D remains ambiguous. CDR3 length equals 15 residues. Germline CDR1 reads SGHVS; CDR2 reads FNYEAQ. V was pared by 4 bases and J by 1 base, with 13 bases between. CDR3 amino acids: CASSSTPQIQETQYF. The DNA of the CDR3 is TGTGCCAGCAGCTCAACCCCACAGATCCAAGAGACCCAGTACTTC.

CDR3 residues: CASSLGPGRDEQFF. The CDR3 DNA reads as TGTGCCAGCAGCTTAGGACCGGGACGCGATGAGCAGTTCTTC. The chain recombines TRBV7-2 with TRBJ2-1; D is possibly TRBD1 or TRBD2 (5 bases each). Germline loops: CDR1 SGHTA, CDR2 FQGNSA. V lost 1 base and J lost 8, with 12 bases in between. This CDR3 is built from 14 residues.